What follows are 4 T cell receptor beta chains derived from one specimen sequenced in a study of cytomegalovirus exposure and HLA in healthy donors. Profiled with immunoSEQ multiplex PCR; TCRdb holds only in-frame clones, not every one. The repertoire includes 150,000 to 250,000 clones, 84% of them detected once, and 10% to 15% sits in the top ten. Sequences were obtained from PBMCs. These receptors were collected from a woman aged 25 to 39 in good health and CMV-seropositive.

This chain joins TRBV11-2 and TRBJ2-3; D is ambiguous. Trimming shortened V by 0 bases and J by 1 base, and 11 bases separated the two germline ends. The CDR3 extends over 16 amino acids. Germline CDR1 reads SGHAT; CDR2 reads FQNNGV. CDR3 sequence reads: CASSLDRFAGTDTQYF. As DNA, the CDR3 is TGTGCCAGCAGCTTAGATCGTTTCGCGGGCACAGATACGCAGTATTTT.

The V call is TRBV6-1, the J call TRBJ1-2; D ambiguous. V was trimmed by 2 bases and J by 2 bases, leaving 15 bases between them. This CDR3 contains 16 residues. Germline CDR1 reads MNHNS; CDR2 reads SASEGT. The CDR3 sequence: CASSEFFGGNNYGYTF. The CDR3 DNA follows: TGTGCCAGCAGTGAATTTTTTGGAGGAAACAACTATGGCTACACCTTC.

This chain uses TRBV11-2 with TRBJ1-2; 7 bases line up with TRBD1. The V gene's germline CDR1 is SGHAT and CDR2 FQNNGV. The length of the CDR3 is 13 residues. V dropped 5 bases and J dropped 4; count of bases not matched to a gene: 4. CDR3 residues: CASSQGGGYGYTF. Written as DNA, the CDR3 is TGTGCCAGCAGCCAGGGGGGAGGCTATGGCTACACCTTC.

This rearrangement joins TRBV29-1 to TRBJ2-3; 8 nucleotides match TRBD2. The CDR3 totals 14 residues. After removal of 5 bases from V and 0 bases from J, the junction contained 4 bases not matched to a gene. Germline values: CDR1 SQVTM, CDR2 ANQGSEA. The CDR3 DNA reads TGCAGCGTTCGTACTAGCGGAAGCACAGATACGCAGTATTTT. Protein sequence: CSVRTSGSTDTQYF.